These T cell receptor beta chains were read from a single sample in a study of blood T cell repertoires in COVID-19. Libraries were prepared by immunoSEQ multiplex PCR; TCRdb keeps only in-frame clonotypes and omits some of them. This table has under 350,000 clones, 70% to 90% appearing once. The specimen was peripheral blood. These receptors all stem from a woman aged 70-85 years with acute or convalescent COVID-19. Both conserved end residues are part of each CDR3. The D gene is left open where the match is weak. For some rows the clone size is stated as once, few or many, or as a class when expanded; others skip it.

TGTGCCAGCAGTGAAGATTTGGGACAGGGGAGTCAGCCCCAGCATTTT | CASSEDLGQGSQPQHF | TRBJ1-5 | TRBV2 | TRBD1 | -
TGTGCCAGTAGGCTTACGAGCCCACCTAACTATGGCTACACCTTC | CASRLTSPPNYGYTF | TRBJ1-2 | TRBV19 | - | -
TGCGCCAGCACTAGCGGAGGTTACGGATACAATGAGCAGTTCTTC | CASTSGGYGYNEQFF | TRBJ2-1 | TRBV5-1 | TRBD2 | -
TGTGCCACCAGCAGAGATCCTAGACAGGTTCCGGGTCGAGCTTTCTTT | CATSRDPRQVPGRAFF | TRBJ1-1 | TRBV15 | - | -
TGTGCCAGCAGCGATACAGGGGGCGCTGTCCCAGATACGCAGTATTTT | CASSDTGGAVPDTQYF | TRBJ2-3 | TRBV11-1 | TRBD1 | -
TGTGCCAGCAGCTTCCCGACAAACCCTGAAGCTTTCTTT | CASSFPTNPEAFF | TRBJ1-1 | TRBV7-9 | - | -
TGTGCCAGTAGTTCTTCCCCGGGATGGGGCTACGAGCAGTACTTC | CASSSSPGWGYEQYF | TRBJ2-7 | TRBV19 | - | -
TGTGCCATCAGTGGGGGACAGGAGCAGCCCCAGCATTTT | CAISGGQEQPQHF | TRBJ1-5 | TRBV10-3 | TRBD1 | -
TGCGCCAGCAGCCTGACAGGGCCGGGAGACAATGAGCAGTTCTTC | CASSLTGPGDNEQFF | TRBJ2-1 | TRBV5-1 | - | -
TGTGCTAGTGGTTTGAGTGACGCGGGGACCCAGTACTTC | CASGLSDAGTQYF | TRBJ2-5 | TRBV12-5 | - | once
TGTGCCAGTAGTTTACCGGGGGAGACAGATACGCAGTATTTT | CASSLPGETDTQYF | TRBJ2-3 | TRBV19 | - | -
TGTGCCAGCAGCTCAGGACAGGGGTGGGACACTGAAGCTTTCTTT | CASSSGQGWDTEAFF | TRBJ1-1 | TRBV13 | TRBD1 | -
TGTGCCAGCAGCCAAGACAGGGGGGTGAACACTGAAGCTTTCTTT | CASSQDRGVNTEAFF | TRBJ1-1 | TRBV3-1/TRBV3-2 | TRBD1 | once
TGTGCCAGCAGTGACAGGGAAGGCGAGCAGTACTTC | CASSDREGEQYF | TRBJ2-7 | TRBV2 | - | -
TGTGCCAGCAGTCCCCCTAAAGACAGCTCTGGAAACACCATATATTTT | CASSPPKDSSGNTIYF | TRBJ1-3 | TRBV27 | - | once
TGTGCCAGCAGCTTACACGGACAGAACACCGGGGAGCTGTTTTTT | CASSLHGQNTGELFF | TRBJ2-2 | TRBV7-7 | - | once
TGCGCCAGCAGCGGGACAGGGGCGCCTACTAGCAATCAGCCCCAGCATTTT | CASSGTGAPTSNQPQHF | TRBJ1-5 | TRBV5-1 | TRBD1 | -
TGTGCCACCAGCAGAGATACCCCTTTACGGGAAAAACTGTTTTTT | CATSRDTPLREKLFF | TRBJ1-4 | TRBV15 | - | -
TGCGCCACCGGACCAGGGCTAGCGGGGGGGCTAGCAGATACGCAGTATTTT | CATGPGLAGGLADTQYF | TRBJ2-3 | TRBV5-1 | TRBD2 | -
TGTGCCAGCAGTTTAACCCCCAGGCAGCCCCAGCATTTT | CASSLTPRQPQHF | TRBJ1-5 | TRBV12-3/TRBV12-4 | - | -
TGCAGCGTGCCCTCAGGGGCCCACGAGCAGTACTTC | CSVPSGAHEQYF | TRBJ2-7 | TRBV29-1 | - | -
TGTGCCAGCAGCCGAGGGGGACAGGGCAATCAGCCCCAGCATTTT | CASSRGGQGNQPQHF | TRBJ1-5 | TRBV28 | TRBD1 | -
TGTGCCACCAGTGATGTAACAGGGCCCATGAACACTGAAGCTTTCTTT | CATSDVTGPMNTEAFF | TRBJ1-1 | TRBV24-1 | - | -
TGTGCCAGCAGCGCCCGGGACAGCCCTTTCTACGAGCAGTACTTC | CASSARDSPFYEQYF | TRBJ2-7 | TRBV9 | TRBD1 | -
TGTGCCAGCAGTTATTGGGGAGGAAGTGGCTACACCTTC | CASSYWGGSGYTF | TRBJ1-2 | TRBV12-3/TRBV12-4 | - | -
TGTGCCACCAGCAGAGGCCCACCGGGCTACGAGCAGTACTTC | CATSRGPPGYEQYF | TRBJ2-7 | TRBV15 | - | -
TGTGCCAGCAGCGCCGGGGGAAGGTATGGCTACACCTTC | CASSAGGRYGYTF | TRBJ1-2 | TRBV7-8 | - | -
TGTGCCAGCAGCGTAGGTCCGGGACAGGGAAAAAGGGTCTACGAGCAGTACTTC | CASSVGPGQGKRVYEQYF | TRBJ2-7 | TRBV9 | TRBD1 | -
TGTGCCTGGAGTGCAGGGGAAGGCTATGGCTACACCTTC | CAWSAGEGYGYTF | TRBJ1-2 | TRBV30 | - | -
TGTGCCAGCAGCCAAGATCTTGGCCTTTGGGAGACCCAGTACTTC | CASSQDLGLWETQYF | TRBJ2-5 | TRBV3-1/TRBV3-2 | - | few
TGTGCCAGCAGTTTATCATGGGGGGGAGCCTACGAGCAGTACTTC | CASSLSWGGAYEQYF | TRBJ2-7 | TRBV27 | TRBD2 | -
TGCGCCAGCAGCCCGGCGGGGGACCCGGCGGACTATGGCTACACCTTC | CASSPAGDPADYGYTF | TRBJ1-2 | TRBV5-1 | - | -
TGTGCCAGCAGCGGACCTTACCAGACAGGGACCGGGGAGCTGTTTTTT | CASSGPYQTGTGELFF | TRBJ2-2 | TRBV9 | TRBD1 | -
TGTGCCAGCAGCGGGTTGACAGGCTATGGCTACACCTTC | CASSGLTGYGYTF | TRBJ1-2 | TRBV9 | - | -
TGTGCCAGCAGCCGGGGGACAGGAGTCTACGAGCAGTACTTC | CASSRGTGVYEQYF | TRBJ2-7 | TRBV3-1/TRBV3-2 | TRBD1 | -
TGTGCCAGCAGCTGGGGACAGGGGGCCGGGGAGCTGTTTTTT | CASSWGQGAGELFF | TRBJ2-2 | TRBV5-5 | TRBD1 | -
TGCGCCAGCAGCTTGGCGGGACAGGGCGTCGAGCAGTACTTC | CASSLAGQGVEQYF | TRBJ2-7 | TRBV5-1 | TRBD1 | -
TGTGCCAGCAGTCCACTAGCGGGGAATTACAATGAGCAGTTCTTC | CASSPLAGNYNEQFF | TRBJ2-1 | TRBV2 | TRBD2 | -
TGTGCCAGCAGCCAAGGAAACACCATATATTTT | CASSQGNTIYF | TRBJ1-3 | TRBV7-6 | - | -
TGTGCCAGCAGTTACTCAGGCGGCCCAAAACTGTTTTTT | CASSYSGGPKLFF | TRBJ1-4 | TRBV6-2/TRBV6-3 | - | -
TGTGCCAGCAGCCCTCGAACGGGACAGGGCCTCTACGAGCAGTACTTC | CASSPRTGQGLYEQYF | TRBJ2-7 | TRBV14 | TRBD1 | -